A single sample is the source of the 28 T cell receptor beta chains below, sequenced in a study of CD8 T cells in Susac syndrome. Random hexamers were used to reverse transcribe roughly 0.45 to 1 ug of RNA. Via MiXCR, TCRdb re-called the immunoSEQ multiplex PCR reads, giving one row per CDR3 protein. The sample carries some 180,000 distinct CDR3 sequences, roughly 94% recorded once. The sample consisted of CD4+ T cells from PBMCs. Receptors originate from a human donor with Susac syndrome.

The genes are TRBV20-1 and TRBJ1-5, with D perhaps matching TRBD1 (5 bases). Trimming pared 2 bases from V and 3 bases from J, leaving 8 bases between. The CDR3 has 13 residues. The germline V gene has CDR1 DFQATT and CDR2 SNEGSKA (reference sequence). CDR3 region: CSARRDDNQPQHF. CDR3 bases: TGCAGTGCTAGACGGGACGACAATCAGCCCCAGCATTTT.

The chain uses TRBV3-1 and TRBJ1-1, with D hard to call. V was shortened by 0 bases and J by 4 bases, with 3 bases between the two germline ends. The germline V gene encodes CDR1 LGHDT and CDR2 YNNKEL (reference sequence). The CDR3 runs to 12 residues. CDR3 in amino acids: CASSQEATEAFF. The CDR3 bases are TGTGCCAGCAGCCAAGAGGCCACTGAAGCTTTCTTT. The entire variable domain, with the rest obtained from reference TRBV3-1 and TRBJ1-1, is as follows: DTAVSQTPKYLVTQMGNDKSIKCEQNLGHDTMYWYKQDSKKFLKIMFSYNNKELIINETVPNRFSPKSPDKAHLNLHINSLELGDSAVYFCASSQEATEAFFGQGTRLTVV.

The chain couples TRBV14 to TRBJ2-7, with TRBD1 matching 8 bases. In germline, CDR1 is SGHDN, CDR2 FVKESK. This CDR3 has 15 residues. Losses at the gene ends were 1 base for V and 0 bases for J; bases not matched to a gene: 2. The CDR3 here is CASSQGDRSSYEQYF. The DNA of the CDR3 is TGTGCCAGCAGCCAAGGGGACAGGAGCTCCTACGAGCAGTACTTC.

The V and J genes are TRBV5-6 and TRBJ2-6; D call uncertain. Germline CDR1 is SGHDT and CDR2 is YYEEEE. This CDR3 has 15 amino acids. Trimming stripped 4 bases from V and 1 base from J, with 9 bases between. CDR3 protein: CASSPQLSGANVLTF. CDR3 nucleotide sequence: TGTGCCAGCAGCCCCCAACTTTCTGGGGCCAACGTCCTGACTTTC.

V and J are TRBV30 and TRBJ1-4, with 8 bases matching TRBD1. Germline V gives CDR1 GTSNPN, CDR2 SVGIG (reference sequence). Trimming cost V 3 bases and J 8 bases; bases outside gene matches: 8. This CDR3 spans 14 amino acids. The CDR3 here is CAWSWTGRGEKLFF. The CDR3 nucleotides read TGTGCCTGGAGCTGGACAGGGAGGGGGGAAAAACTGTTTTTT.

The rearrangement uses TRBV20-1 and TRBJ1-5; D gene uncertain. CDR1 and CDR2 (germline): DFQATT, SNEGSKA (reference sequence). The V and J ends lost 6 bases and 0 bases respectively, with 9 bases between them. The CDR3 runs 13 residues. The CDR3 is CSAIQVSNQPQHF. The CDR3 DNA sequence: TGCAGTGCCATTCAAGTTAGCAATCAGCCCCAGCATTTT.

The chain recombines TRBV29-1 with TRBJ1-3; 9 nucleotides align to TRBD1. With 3 bases clipped from V and 4 bases from J, the junction kept 1 base outside the gene matches. Germline CDR1 SQVTM, CDR2 ANQGSEA. This CDR3 contains 13 residues. In DNA form, the CDR3 reads TGCAGCGTTGATGGACAGGGGGGAAACACCATATATTTT. Its protein product is CSVDGQGGNTIYF.

This chain connects TRBV20-1 to TRBJ1-5; D ambiguous. The CDR3 spans 12 residues. Trimming removed 3 bases from V and 1 base from J, with 4 bases in between. CDR1 and CDR2 from the germline V gene are DFQATT and SNEGSKA (reference sequence). This chain's CDR3 is CSASVSNQPQHF. The CDR3 DNA follows: TGCAGTGCTAGTGTCAGCAATCAGCCCCAGCATTTT.

The V and J genes are TRBV9 and TRBJ2-1, with TRBD1 matching over 7 bases. Germline lookup yields CDR1 SGDLS and CDR2 YYNGEE. V shed 0 bases, J shed 6 bases, and the junction held 9 bases outside the gene matches. This CDR3 has 16 amino acids. The CDR3 DNA reads as TGTGCCAGCAGCGTAGGAAACAGGGGCCCCACCAATGAGCAGTTCTTC. Protein product: CASSVGNRGPTNEQFF.

The chain is built from TRBV4-1 and TRBJ2-5; D is possibly TRBD1 (6 bases). V was shortened by 0 bases and J by 3 bases, with 11 bases between the two germline ends. Germline V lookup: CDR1 MGHRA, CDR2 YSYEKL. This CDR3 is 15 amino acids long. The CDR3 region is CASSQDQGTEETQYF. DNA for the CDR3: TGCGCCAGCAGCCAAGATCAGGGGACGGAAGAGACCCAGTACTTC.

The rearrangement joins TRBV15 to TRBJ2-5, with a weak D call TRBD1 (6 bases). This CDR3 spans 15 amino acids. The V and J ends lost 0 bases and 5 bases respectively, with 13 bases between them. Germline V gene data show CDR1 as LNHNV and CDR2 as YYDKDF (reference sequence). CDR3 region: CATSRDLQGIETQYF. CDR3 sequence (DNA): TGTGCCACCAGCAGAGACCTCCAGGGGATCGAGACCCAGTACTTC.

V gene TRBV10-3 combines with J gene TRBJ2-5; 8 nucleotides match TRBD1. CDR1 is ENHRY, CDR2 SYGVKD, per germline. J gave up 5 bases and V 2 bases, and 13 bases lay outside the gene matches. CDR3 size: 17 residues. The CDR3 DNA reads as TGTGCCATCAGTGAGACGCCGACAGGGGTGGGGAGCGAGACCCAGTACTTC. Protein: CAISETPTGVGSETQYF.

The chain links TRBV7-9 to TRBJ2-1, with a weak D call TRBD1 (7 bases). Germline V gene sequence: CDR1 SEHNR, CDR2 FQNEAQ (reference sequence). The CDR3 has 16 residues. The germline V and J ends were trimmed by 4 bases and 8 bases, with 21 bases remaining between them. Here the CDR3 reads CASSSGDRAAFYEQFF. The CDR3 bases are TGTGCCAGCAGCTCGGGGGACAGAGCCGCCTTTTATGAGCAGTTCTTC.

V gene TRBV29-1 combines with J gene TRBJ1-1; D not certain. The CDR3 consists of 13 residues. CDR1 and CDR2 (germline): SQVTM, ANQGSEA. V dropped 5 bases and J dropped 3 bases, with 13 bases sitting between them. CDR3 DNA: TGCAGCGTTAGTGGGCTCGGGGACACTGAAGCTTTCTTT. Its protein is CSVSGLGDTEAFF.

The chain combines TRBV28 with TRBJ2-1; D remains ambiguous. The V end was cut by 4 bases, the J end by 5 bases, with 9 bases between. The CDR3 is 13 amino acids. The germline gives CDR1 MDHEN, CDR2 SYDVKM. The CDR3 DNA follows: TGTGCCAGCAGTTGGGCCGGAAACAATGAGCAGTTCTTC. The encoded protein is CASSWAGNNEQFF.

The genes are TRBV4-3 and TRBJ2-7; 10 bases align to TRBD2. The CDR3 is made up of 16 amino acids. The V gene end was trimmed by 0 bases and the J gene end by 4 bases; junction bases not matched to a gene: 6. From germline, CDR1 is LGHNA and CDR2 YSLEER. CDR3 nucleotide sequence: TGCGCCAGCAGCCAAGAAGGAGCGGGAGGGCCGTACGAGCAGTACTTC. Its translation is CASSQEGAGGPYEQYF.

The chain carries TRBV30 and TRBJ2-5; 8 bases fit TRBD1. Germline loops: CDR1 GTSNPN, CDR2 SVGIG (reference sequence). The V gene end was trimmed by 1 base and the J gene end by 5 bases; junction bases not matched to a gene: 6. The CDR3 covers 14 residues. This chain's CDR3 is CAWSAGGAWETQYF. Written as DNA, the CDR3 is TGTGCCTGGAGTGCAGGGGGCGCGTGGGAGACCCAGTACTTC.

The chain has TRBV7-6 and TRBJ2-3; 9 nucleotides line up with TRBD2. The V gene end was trimmed by 5 bases and the J gene end by 2 bases; junction bases not matched to a gene: 8. Germline V gene data show CDR1 as SGHVS and CDR2 as FNYEAQ. This CDR3 comprises 16 residues. The CDR3 coding sequence is TGTGCCAGCAGCCTCACGGAGCGGGGGGACACAGATACGCAGTATTTT. This encodes CASSLTERGDTDTQYF.

V and J are TRBV6-1 and TRBJ2-6; D possibly corresponds to TRBD2 (6 bases). Germline CDR1 reads MNHNS; CDR2 reads SASEGT. The V gene lost 6 bases and the J gene lost 4 bases, with 10 bases spanning the gap. The CDR3 has 14 residues. The CDR3 sequence: CASRGTLGANVLTF. In DNA, the CDR3 is TGTGCCAGCAGGGGGACTCTGGGGGCCAACGTCCTGACTTTC.

The chain joins TRBV20-1 to TRBJ2-7; possibly TRBD2 for D (6 bases). This CDR3 spans 14 amino acids. Trimming took off 5 bases at V and 3 bases at J, with 17 bases between the two ends. CDR1 and CDR2 from the germline V gene are DFQATT and SNEGSKA (reference sequence). As DNA, the CDR3 is TGCAGTGCTCCAATCGGGGGTTCGTACTACGAGCAGTACTTC. It is translated as CSAPIGGSYYEQYF.

The chain employs TRBV20-1 and TRBJ2-7; 7 bases fit TRBD1. Trimming removed 0 bases from V and 6 bases from J; junction bases left unmatched: 11. The length of the CDR3 is 15 residues. Germline CDR1 and CDR2: DFQATT and SNEGSKA (reference sequence). CDR3 sequence: CSARDPGTARPEQYF. The CDR3, as DNA: TGCAGTGCTAGAGACCCCGGGACAGCCCGCCCCGAGCAGTACTTC.

This chain links TRBV3-1 with TRBJ1-4, with D unclear. CDR1 LGHDT and CDR2 YNNKEL come from the germline V gene (reference sequence). V dropped 4 bases and J dropped 5 bases, with 14 bases sitting between them. The CDR3 sequence is 15 residues long. The CDR3 bases are TGTGCCAGCAGCCCCCTGACGGACCACAATGAAAAACTGTTTTTT. This translates into CASSPLTDHNEKLFF.

The rearrangement uses TRBV3-1 and TRBJ2-2, with 8 nucleotides matching TRBD2. Looked up from germline, CDR1 is LGHDT and CDR2 is YNNKEL (reference sequence). CDR3 length: 15 amino acids. The V segment lost 4 bases and the J segment 4 bases; nucleotides outside the gene matches: 5. The CDR3 loop reads CASSPTGTSTGELFF. The CDR3 bases are TGTGCCAGCAGCCCGACCGGGACTAGCACCGGGGAGCTGTTTTTT.

This sequence joins TRBV20-1 and TRBJ1-2, with 11 bases matching TRBD1. The CDR3 is 13 amino acids. Germline CDR1 is DFQATT and CDR2 is SNEGSKA (reference sequence). Trimming removed 3 bases from V and 4 bases from J; junction bases left unmatched: 1. In DNA form, the CDR3 reads TGCAGTGCTAGGGGACAGGGGGTCTATGGCTACACCTTC. Amino acids: CSARGQGVYGYTF.

This chain connects TRBV5-4 to TRBJ2-3; no definite D call. This CDR3 region has 14 residues. Germline loops: CDR1 SGHNT, CDR2 YYREEE (reference sequence). V lost 0 bases and J 4 bases, leaving 9 bases between the germline ends. CDR3 protein: CASSLVHKADTQYF. The CDR3 DNA reads as TGTGCCAGCAGCTTGGTACATAAGGCAGATACGCAGTATTTT.

The V call is TRBV15, the J call TRBJ2-7, with D perhaps TRBD1 or TRBD2 (5 bases each). The length of the CDR3 is 11 residues. V lost 5 bases and J lost 6, with 8 bases in between. CDR1 is LNHNV and CDR2 is YYDKDF in the germline V gene (reference sequence). This CDR3 reads CATSRGGEQYF. CDR3 DNA: TGTGCCACCAGCCGGGGCGGCGAGCAGTACTTC.

This chain uses TRBV30 with TRBJ1-1; tentatively, D is TRBD1 (5 bases). CDR3 length equals 13 residues. CDR1 is GTSNPN and CDR2 is SVGIG in the germline V gene (reference sequence). The V end was cut by 3 bases, the J end by 4 bases, with 12 bases between. CDR3 sequence: CAWSRGAATEAFF. The CDR3 coding sequence is TGTGCCTGGAGCCGAGGGGCGGCCACTGAAGCTTTCTTT.

In DNA, the CDR3 is TGTGCCAGCAGCTTATTGGGCAGGGGCACCGGGGCCAACGTCCTGACTTTC. Its protein is CASSLLGRGTGANVLTF. The chain joins TRBV11-2 to TRBJ2-6; D is possibly TRBD1 (6 bases). V gave up 2 bases and J gave up 4 bases, with 15 bases separating them. Per the germline V gene, CDR1 is SGHAT and CDR2 is FQNNGV. The CDR3 extends over 17 amino acids.